The sample holds many counts of the clone carrying this TCR beta chain. The CDR3 has 16 amino acids. V shed 7 bases and J shed 12 bases, with 28 bases lying between them. Germline CDR1 is MNHNS and CDR2 is SASEGT. The data derive from a study of low-dose radiotherapy and immunotherapy resistance in tumors. Study context: The study delivered 0.5 Gy per fraction every 2 weeks to Cohort 1, totaling 6.5 Gy. Each patient was administered nivolumab intravenously at 240 mg, which was a flat dose, every two weeks, along with intravenous ipilimumab at 1 mg/kg every six weeks.

Time point indicated: after trial treatment. Specified treatment: LDRT plus nivolumab, ipilimumab, low-dose cyclophosphamide and aspirin (RACIN trial). As their treatment, donors received nivolumab, ipilimumab, aspirin, low-dose cyclophosphamide and low-dose radiotherapy. First-strand cDNA relied on TRAV- and TRBV-specific primers spanning alpha and beta chains. The authors amplified TCRs for about 18 PCR cycles with a constant-region primer and a V-primer adapter. The mRNA that was isolated underwent amplification by in vitro transcription. TCRdb used MiXCR to reprocess the reads, holding one entry per CDR3 protein. The data show roughly 100,000 distinct CDR3 sequences, with around 21% seen just once and over 4% held by the top ten.

The J gene is TRBJ2-1, the V gene TRBV6-1; perhaps TRBD2 as D (7 bases). The clonotype comes from a male donor with prostate cancer. This specimen consisted of PBMCs, obtained after low-dose radiotherapy plus immunotherapy. The CDR3 coding sequence is TGTGCCAGCATTGTCATCCCGGGGGGCGGGATTCTCGGGCAGTTCTTC. The encoded protein is CASIVIPGGGILGQFF.